This entry describes one T cell receptor (beta chain). There are a few counts of this clonotype. Its antigen target is currently unknown. Within one base of it there is no much larger clone, and no base qualities were kept. TCRdb lists the instrument as Illumina HiSeq 1500. TCRdb reprocessed the public reads (quality trimming at Q25 with fastp, clone calling with MiXCR) and kept in-frame beta chains. Rows merge per CDR3 protein into single entries with the most common DNA and genes. This sample is represented by more than 650,000 distinct CDR3 sequences; roughly 35% of them were singletons. The top ten hold around 2.8% of the sample. The CDR3 goes from the cysteine to the phenylalanine over 15 residues. The kept DNA is CDR3 alone, 45 bases in frame from the first base. Sequences MDHEN (CDR1) and SYDVKM (CDR2) are obtained from the germline V gene. V is cut by 3 bases and J by 1 base, and the space between the germline ends is 10 bases.

The sample is drawn from a study of T cell repertoires in cytomegalovirus infection (dated by TCRdb to the late 2010s). Concerning the study at large: The HLA type of each donor mattered for the analysis, because public TCR beta signatures pointed to carriage of CMV infection along with the matching HLA type.

Study-level results and caveats: The ex vivo response was dominated by HLA-C-restricted CMV-specific TCR beta clonotypes, and the single most frequent clonotype in two of eight donors was supplied by these HLA-C-restricted clonotypes. In both this cohort and an independent cohort of 300 to 450 donors, the cumulative frequency of public TCR beta family members distinguished carriers of CMV infection plus the relevant HLA type.

The rearrangement joined TRBV28 to TRBJ2-4, with the identity of the D gene unclear. The sequenced material came from PBMCs. This sequence was found in a human donor in good health (CMV status not recorded). Some clones in this sample may be carry-over from other donors' samples. The DNA sequence follows: TGTGCCAGCAGTTTTGGAAGGGTTGCCAAAAACATTCAGTACTTC. Translated, it gives CASSFGRVAKNIQYF.